Listed here are 26 T cell receptor beta chains from one sample, sequenced in a study of T cell responses to AZD1222 COVID-19 vaccine. Sequencing was performed with immunoSEQ multiplex PCR; in TCRdb, only in-frame clones are kept and a portion is missing. The profile shows tens of thousands of clones, approximately 90% of them singletons. This material consisted of peripheral blood, taken 28 days after the second AZD1222 dose. The receptors shown here come from an adult who received the AZD1222 COVID-19 vaccine.

This sequence joins TRBV29-1 and TRBJ1-2; D call uncertain. V was cut by 8 bases and J by 8 bases, with 12 bases left in between. The CDR3 has 10 amino acids. Per germline, CDR1 SQVTM and CDR2 ANQGSEA. The CDR3 here is CSPPTRGYTF. In DNA form, the CDR3 reads TGCAGCCCCCCGACCCGGGGCTACACCTTC. Using reference TRBV29-1 and TRBJ1-2 for the parts outside the CDR3, the full variable domain is SAVISQKPSRDICQRGTSLTIQCQVDSQVTMMFWYRQQPGQSLTLIATANQGSEATYESGFVIDKFPISRPNLTFSTLTVSNMSPEDSSIYLCSPPTRGYTFGSGTRLTVV.

The chain employs TRBV12-3 or TRBV12-4 and TRBJ2-7; the D call may be TRBD1 or TRBD2 (5 bases each). V was shortened by 6 bases and J by 7 bases, with 10 bases between the two germline ends. CDR3 length equals 11 residues. The CDR3 sequence: CASSRDGEQYF. CDR3 DNA: TGTGCCAGCAGCCGGGACGGGGAGCAGTACTTC.

This chain uses TRBV2 with TRBJ2-7, with D tentatively TRBD2 (7 bases). The V gene's germline CDR1 is SNHLY and CDR2 FYNNEI. This CDR3 has 16 amino acids. Trimming cost V 5 bases and J 4 bases, with 21 bases left between them. CDR3 bases: TGTGCCAGCAGTCCCCCGGCGGGGGCGGGCCAGTACGAGCAGTACTTC. It yields the protein CASSPPAGAGQYEQYF.

J is TRBJ2-7 and V is TRBV2; D may be TRBD1 (6 bases). Germline CDR1 is SNHLY and CDR2 is FYNNEI. Trimming cost V 3 bases and J 5 bases, with 8 bases left between them. This CDR3 is 12 amino acids long. The CDR3 sequence: CASSDRDNEQYF. The CDR3, as DNA: TGTGCCAGCAGTGACAGGGACAACGAGCAGTACTTC.

The chain links TRBV6-4 to TRBJ1-2; D remains unclear. V was clipped by 4 bases and J by 8 bases, with 17 bases between them. The CDR3 runs to 14 residues. Germline assignment: CDR1 MRHNA and CDR2 SNTAGT. CDR3 sequence reads: CASSVMYGSGGYTF. DNA for the CDR3: TGTGCCAGCAGTGTTATGTACGGGTCTGGCGGCTACACCTTC.

The rearrangement links TRBV6-5 to TRBJ1-2; 7 nucleotides agree with TRBD1. J gave up 4 bases and V 7 bases, and 3 bases lay outside the gene matches. CDR1 MNHEY and CDR2 SVGAGI come from the germline V gene. The CDR3 extends over 12 amino acids. The CDR3 region is CASTKGAYGYTF. The CDR3 DNA follows: TGTGCCAGCACCAAGGGGGCCTATGGCTACACCTTC.

The V gene is TRBV9, the J gene TRBJ2-6; D is ambiguous. CDR1 SGDLS and CDR2 YYNGEE come from the germline V gene. The V and J ends lost 3 bases and 1 base respectively, with 8 bases between them. The CDR3 length is 15 residues. CDR3 in DNA: TGTGCCAGCAGCGACAAGGTGTCTGGGGCCAACGTCCTGACTTTC. Its protein is CASSDKVSGANVLTF. Filled out from reference TRBV9 and TRBJ2-6, the complete variable domain reads DSGVTQTPKHLITATGQRVTLRCSPRSGDLSVYWYQQSLDQGLQFLIQYYNGEERAKGNILERFSAQQFPDLHSELNLSSLELGDSALYFCASSDKVSGANVLTFGAGSRLTVL.

For this clone: In the same sample, other DNA sequences code for this CDR3. The chain is built from TRBV12-3 or TRBV12-4 and TRBJ2-2, with unresolved D. Trimming pared 5 bases from V and 3 bases from J, leaving 4 bases between. This CDR3 has 12 amino acids. CDR3 in DNA: TGTGCCAGCAGTGGGGACACCGGGGAGCTGTTTTTT. Translation: CASSGDTGELFF.

The table lists this clone with a count of one. This chain links TRBV5-1 with TRBJ1-5; 7 nucleotides line up with TRBD1. The CDR3 has 16 residues. V shed 0 bases, J shed 1 base, and the junction held 4 bases outside the gene matches. Germline V lookup: CDR1 SGHRS, CDR2 YFSETQ. Written as DNA, the CDR3 is TGCGCCAGCAGCTTGGAGGGGGCAGGGAGCAATCAGCCCCAGCATTTT. Translating it yields CASSLEGAGSNQPQHF.

The chain combines TRBV5-6 with TRBJ1-5; D perhaps matches TRBD1 (5 bases). Germline V gene lookup returns CDR1 SGHDT and CDR2 YYEEEE. Trimming took 0 bases from V and 0 from J, leaving 13 bases between them. The CDR3 is 17 residues long. In DNA, the CDR3 is TGTGCCAGCAGCTTGGCCGGAGGGGATTCTAGCAATCAGCCCCAGCATTTT. It codes for CASSLAGGDSSNQPQHF.

This clone has just one count. V is TRBV2 and J is TRBJ1-5; D unclear. V lost 3 bases and J 9 bases, leaving 15 bases between the germline ends. The CDR3 is 14 residues long. The germline V gene encodes CDR1 SNHLY and CDR2 FYNNEI. CDR3 sequence reads: CASSEVTQFRPQHF. DNA for the CDR3: TGTGCCAGCAGTGAGGTCACCCAATTCAGGCCCCAGCATTTT.

The V call is TRBV7-8, the J call TRBJ1-1; D ambiguous. Germline V gives CDR1 SGHVS, CDR2 FQNEAQ. The CDR3 consists of 12 residues. With 4 bases removed from V and 5 bases from J, the gap between germline ends came to 8 bases. CDR3 nucleotides: TGTGCCAGCAGCTGGGTTCGGACTGAAGCTTTCTTT. It specifies CASSWVRTEAFF.

The gene calls are TRBV9 and TRBJ1-1; 8 bases agree with TRBD1. The CDR3 is made up of 15 amino acids. V dropped 4 bases and J dropped 6; count of bases not matched to a gene: 11. Germline V gene sequence: CDR1 SGDLS, CDR2 YYNGEE. Here the CDR3 reads CASSPQDRGLAEAFF. In DNA form, the CDR3 reads TGTGCCAGCAGCCCCCAAGACAGGGGTTTGGCTGAAGCTTTCTTT.

This rearrangement joins TRBV29-1 to TRBJ2-7; D might be TRBD1 or TRBD2, each matching 6 bases. The CDR3 consists of 13 residues. Germline-derived CDR1 and CDR2 are SQVTM and ANQGSEA. V was cut by 7 bases and J by 0 bases, with 13 bases left in between. CDR3 nucleotides: TGCAGCGCCACAGGGAGGAGCTCCTACGAGCAGTACTTC. It translates to CSATGRSSYEQYF.

V is TRBV7-9 and J is TRBJ1-1; no clear D gene. Germline loops: CDR1 SEHNR, CDR2 FQNEAQ (reference sequence). Trimming removed 2 bases from V and 1 base from J, with 8 bases in between. This CDR3 spans 14 amino acids. The CDR3 DNA reads TGTGCCAGCAGCTTAATCGACGGGAACACTGAAGCTTTCTTT. As protein: CASSLIDGNTEAFF.

The chain employs TRBV14 and TRBJ2-7, with 11 bases fitting TRBD1. V shed 4 bases and J 4 bases; nucleotides not matched to a gene: 6. The CDR3 is 15 residues long. Germline V gene sequence: CDR1 SGHDN, CDR2 FVKESK. CDR3 protein: CASSPWTGGEYEQYF. The CDR3, as DNA: TGTGCCAGCAGCCCGTGGACAGGGGGCGAGTACGAGCAGTACTTC.

The V call is TRBV7-2, the J call TRBJ1-1; 8 bases are shared with TRBD1. J was trimmed by 4 bases and V by 4 bases; bases with no gene match: 2. Germline V gene data show CDR1 as SGHTA and CDR2 as FQGNSA. The CDR3 runs to 13 residues. The chain's CDR3 is CASSSDRATEAFF. The DNA of the CDR3 is TGTGCCAGCAGCTCGGACAGGGCCACTGAAGCTTTCTTT. Using reference TRBV7-2 and TRBJ1-1 for the parts outside the CDR3, the full variable domain is GAGVSQSPSNKVTEKGKDVELRCDPISGHTALYWYRQSLGQGLEFLIYFQGNSAPDKSGLPSDRFSAERTGGSVSTLTIQRTQQEDSAVYLCASSSDRATEAFFGQGTRLTVV.

V and J are TRBV5-5 and TRBJ1-5, with D maybe TRBD1 (6 bases). The CDR3 is 18 residues long. Germline CDR1 and CDR2: SGHKS and YYEKEE (reference sequence). Between the trimmed V and J ends, which lost 4 bases and 0 bases, there was a span of 20 bases. CDR3: CASSPTLTGMNSNQPQHF. CDR3 DNA: TGTGCCAGCAGCCCAACTTTGACAGGAATGAATAGCAATCAGCCCCAGCATTTT.

The gene calls are TRBV5-5 and TRBJ1-2; TRBD1 matches 7 bases. The germline CDR1 and CDR2 sequences are SGHKS and YYEKEE (reference sequence). Germline trimming cut 3 bases from V and 4 bases from J; bases unmatched to any gene: 9. The CDR3 spans 15 residues. The CDR3, as DNA: TGTGCCAGCAGCTCGCCGACACAGGGGAGCTATGGCTACACCTTC. It yields the protein CASSSPTQGSYGYTF. Full variable domain (rest looked up from reference TRBV5-5 and TRBJ1-2): DAGVTQSPTHLIKTRGQQVTLRCSPISGHKSVSWYQQVLGQGPQFIFQYYEKEERGRGNFPDRFSARQFPNYSSELNVNALLLGDSALYLCASSSPTQGSYGYTFGSGTRLTVV.

This sequence joins TRBV30 and TRBJ1-5; the match to TRBD1 covers 7 bases. This CDR3 has 15 residues. Per the germline V gene, CDR1 is GTSNPN and CDR2 is SVGIG (reference sequence). The trim removed 1 base at V and 7 bases at J, leaving 10 bases unmatched. CDR3 protein: CAWSGLTGVNQPQHF. CDR3 sequence (DNA): TGTGCCTGGAGTGGGCTAACAGGGGTTAACCAGCCCCAGCATTTT.

This chain uses TRBV3-1 (or the pseudogene TRBV3-2) with TRBJ1-1; D ambiguous. CDR3 length: 14 amino acids. V lost 1 base, J lost 2 bases, and 8 bases lay in between. Germline V gives CDR1 LGHDT, CDR2 YNNKEL (reference sequence). The CDR3 sequence is CASSQVSGNTEAFF. The DNA of the CDR3 is TGTGCCAGCAGCCAAGTTAGCGGAAACACTGAAGCTTTCTTT.

V gene TRBV5-8 combines with J gene TRBJ2-1; D gene uncertain. Trimming shortened V by 0 bases and J by 3 bases, and 10 bases separated the two germline ends. There are 15 residues in the CDR3. Germline V gene data show CDR1 as SGHTS and CDR2 as YDEGEE. The CDR3 region is CASSLEPNSYNEQFF. The DNA for the CDR3 is TGTGCCAGCAGCTTGGAACCAAATAGCTACAATGAGCAGTTCTTC. The full variable domain, its missing parts supplied by reference TRBV5-8 and TRBJ2-1, is EAGVTQSPTHLIKTRGQQATLRCSPISGHTSVYWYQQALGLGLQFLLWYDEGEERNRGNFPPRFSGRQFPNYSSELNVNALELEDSALYLCASSLEPNSYNEQFFGPGTRLTVL.

The genes are TRBV19 and TRBJ2-7, with 8 bases that match TRBD1. J lost 4 bases, V lost 6 bases, and 8 bases had no gene match. The CDR3 is 14 residues long. Germline-derived CDR1 and CDR2 are LNHDA and SQIVND (reference sequence). This chain's CDR3 is CASSLAGGFYEQYF. CDR3 coding DNA: TGTGCCAGTAGCCTAGCAGGGGGCTTTTACGAGCAGTACTTC.

This clone was counted a few times. This chain connects TRBV7-9 to TRBJ1-6, with D maybe TRBD1 (5 bases). The germline V gene encodes CDR1 SEHNR and CDR2 FQNEAQ (reference sequence). This CDR3 contains 15 residues. Trimming removed 5 bases at V and 5 bases at J, with 13 bases between. The CDR3 DNA reads as TGTGCCAGCAGCCACAGGTGGGGGGATAATTCACCCCTCCACTTT. Its protein is CASSHRWGDNSPLHF.

This chain uses TRBV12-3 or TRBV12-4 with TRBJ1-5, with 7 bases identical to TRBD1. The CDR3 contains 13 residues. The V segment lost 7 bases and the J segment 7 bases; nucleotides outside the gene matches: 7. CDR3 DNA sequence: TGTGCCAGCACCCCAGGGGGATTCCAGCCCCAGCATTTT. Amino acid sequence: CASTPGGFQPQHF.

This chain joins TRBV24-1 and TRBJ2-4; TRBD2 matches at 8 bases. The CDR3 has 18 amino acids. After removal of 4 bases from V and 8 bases from J, the junction contained 18 bases not matched to a gene. Per the germline V gene, CDR1 is KGHDR and CDR2 is SFDVKD. The CDR3 sequence: CATSDARGGGDVRDIQYF. CDR3 DNA sequence: TGTGCCACCAGTGACGCCCGGGGGGGCGGGGACGTAAGAGACATTCAGTACTTC.